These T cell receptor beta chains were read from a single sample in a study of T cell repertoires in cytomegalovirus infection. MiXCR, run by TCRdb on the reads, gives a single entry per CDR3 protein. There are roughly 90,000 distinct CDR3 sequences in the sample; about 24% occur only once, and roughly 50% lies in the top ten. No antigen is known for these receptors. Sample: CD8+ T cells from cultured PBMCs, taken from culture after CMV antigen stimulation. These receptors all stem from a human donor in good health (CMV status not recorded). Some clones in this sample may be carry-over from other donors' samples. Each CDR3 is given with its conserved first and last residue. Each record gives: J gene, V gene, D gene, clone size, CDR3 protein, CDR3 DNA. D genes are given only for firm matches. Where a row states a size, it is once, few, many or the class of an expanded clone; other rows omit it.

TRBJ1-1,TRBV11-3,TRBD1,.,CASREKTGLNTEAFF,TGTGCCAGCAGAGAGAAGACAGGGCTGAACACTGAAGCTTTCTTT
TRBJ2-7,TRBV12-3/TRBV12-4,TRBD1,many,CASSHRGETYEQYF,TGTGCCAGCAGCCACAGGGGCGAGACTTACGAGCAGTACTTC
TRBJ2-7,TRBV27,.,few,CASSFRTADYEQYF,TGTGCCAGCAGTTTTAGGACCGCAGACTACGAGCAGTACTTC
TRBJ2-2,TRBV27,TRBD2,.,CASGRATGELFF,TGTGCCAGCGGGAGGGCTACCGGGGAGCTGTTTTTT
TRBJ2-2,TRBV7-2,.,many,CASSLASSTGTGELFF,TGTGCCAGCAGCTTAGCGTCATCTACGGGCACCGGGGAGCTGTTTTTT
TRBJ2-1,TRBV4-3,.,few,CASSQSGDHEQFF,TGCGCCAGCAGCCAATCGGGCGACCATGAGCAGTTCTTC
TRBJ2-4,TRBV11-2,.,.,CASSLGLVVSGILAKNIQYF,TGTGCCAGCAGCTTAGGGTTAGTCGTGTCGGGCATCCTAGCCAAAAACATTCAGTACTTC
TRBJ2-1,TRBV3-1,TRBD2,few,CASSLILGTSGRAEYNEQFF,TGTGCCAGCAGCCTTATACTCGGGACTAGCGGGAGGGCGGAGTACAATGAGCAGTTCTTC
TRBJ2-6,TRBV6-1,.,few,CASSAGHAVSGANVLTF,TGTGCCAGCAGTGCAGGACACGCGGTCTCTGGGGCCAACGTCCTGACTTTC
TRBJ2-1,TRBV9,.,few,CASSVGSSNNEQFF,TGTGCCAGCAGCGTAGGATCGAGTAACAATGAGCAGTTCTTC
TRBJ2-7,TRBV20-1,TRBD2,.,CSARDLTSGNGYEQYF,TGCAGTGCTAGAGACCTGACTAGCGGGAATGGTTACGAGCAGTACTTC
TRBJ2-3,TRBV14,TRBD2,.,CASSQEPGLPTSTQYF,TGTGCCAGCAGCCAAGAGCCGGGACTACCCACAAGTACGCAGTATTTT
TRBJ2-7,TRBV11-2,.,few,CASSPRRVGPYEQYF,TGTGCCAGCAGCCCCCGCCGGGTGGGCCCCTACGAGCAGTACTTC
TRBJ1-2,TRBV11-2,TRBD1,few,CASSLGTGIDYGYTF,TGTGCCAGCAGCTTAGGGACAGGGATCGACTATGGCTACACCTTC
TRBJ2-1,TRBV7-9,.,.,CASSAQTGHNEQFF,TGTGCCAGCAGCGCCCAGACAGGCCACAATGAGCAGTTCTTC
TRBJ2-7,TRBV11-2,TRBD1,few,CASSPGQEEQYF,TGTGCCAGCAGCCCGGGACAGGAGGAGCAGTACTTC
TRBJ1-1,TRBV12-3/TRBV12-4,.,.,CASRPGSPEAFF,TGTGCCAGCAGACCCGGGAGCCCTGAAGCTTTCTTT
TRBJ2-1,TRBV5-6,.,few,CASSFIGEQFF,TGTGCCAGCAGCTTTATAGGTGAGCAGTTCTTC
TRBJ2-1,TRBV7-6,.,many,CASSSRTGAYNEQFF,TGTGCCAGCAGCTCCCGAACGGGGGCCTACAATGAGCAGTTCTTC
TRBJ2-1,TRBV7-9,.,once,CASSLVISGYYNEQFF,TGTGCCAGCAGCTTAGTAATCTCGGGTTACTACAATGAGCAGTTCTTC
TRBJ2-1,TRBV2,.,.,CASSRGAPLPDEQFF,TGTGCCAGCAGTAGGGGGGCCCCCCTTCCCGATGAGCAGTTCTTC
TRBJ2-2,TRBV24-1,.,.,CATSEGPAYTGELFF,TGTGCCACCAGTGAGGGCCCGGCCTACACCGGGGAGCTGTTTTTT
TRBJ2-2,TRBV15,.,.,CATTISHTGELFF,TGTGCCACCACCATTTCCCACACCGGGGAGCTGTTTTTT
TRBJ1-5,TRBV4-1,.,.,CASSPEGGGSPQHF,TGCGCCAGCAGTCCCGAGGGGGGCGGCTCGCCCCAGCATTTT